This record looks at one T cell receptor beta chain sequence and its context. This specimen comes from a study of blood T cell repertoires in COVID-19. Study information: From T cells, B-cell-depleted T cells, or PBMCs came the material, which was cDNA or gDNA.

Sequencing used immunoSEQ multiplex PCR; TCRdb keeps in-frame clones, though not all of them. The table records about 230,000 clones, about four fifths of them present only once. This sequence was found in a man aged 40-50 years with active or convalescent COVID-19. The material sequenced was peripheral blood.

CDR3 nucleotide sequence: TGCGCCAGCAGTGATCCGGGACAGACCTACGAGCAGTACTTC. Protein sequence: CASSDPGQTYEQYF. V and J are TRBV10-1 and TRBJ2-7, with 7 bases matching TRBD1. The CDR3 has 14 amino acids. The germline V gene encodes CDR1 WNHNN and CDR2 SYGVQD (reference sequence). V gave up 3 bases and J gave up 2 bases; unmatched junction bases: 4.